These 31 T cell receptor beta chains came from one sample sequenced in a study of T cells expressing NK-cell markers. TCRdb reprocessed the 5' RACE reads and keeps a single row for each CDR3 protein, giving no DNA. The table for this sample gives about 390,000 distinct CDR3 sequences. The sample consisted of blood T cells: a sorted CD56 or NKG2C T cell subset, CD4+ or CD8+ T cells, or bulk PBMC T cells (not recorded which). The receptors derive from a woman aged 50 to 65 in good health.

The chain has TRBV5-1 and TRBJ2-3; as DNA is missing, the TRBD1 call by TCRdb cannot be tested. This CDR3 is built from 20 residues. Germline CDR1 SGHRS, CDR2 YFSETQ. The CDR3 here is CASSRMGDRGHRFLTDTQYF.

V usage is TRBV12-5 and J usage is TRBJ2-6. Germline V CDR1 and CDR2: LGHNT, FRNRAP. The CDR3 is made up of 16 amino acids. The CDR3: CASGLVSLRGANVLTF.

V gene TRBV29-1 combines with J gene TRBJ2-3; TCRdb outputs TRBD2, but without DNA this stays unchecked. The CDR3 sequence is 16 residues long. The germline CDR1 and CDR2 sequences are SQVTM and ANQGSEA. The CDR3 spells CSAVRRAGATWDTQYF.

The CDR3 protein is CASSSRLAATGELFF. The chain links TRBV12-3 or TRBV12-4 to TRBJ2-2; TCRdb calls TRBD2, which cannot be checked without DNA. CDR3 length: 15 amino acids.

The V gene is TRBV3-1, the J gene TRBJ2-5; TCRdb selects TRBD1, and the lack of DNA leaves this call unchecked. CDR1 is LGHDT, CDR2 YNNKEL, per germline (reference sequence). The CDR3 has 14 amino acids. This chain's CDR3 is CASSQNPGGKTQYF.

The chain recombines TRBV29-1 with TRBJ1-1. Per the germline V gene, CDR1 is SQVTM and CDR2 is ANQGSEA. The CDR3 is made up of 14 amino acids. CDR3 in amino acids: CSVEGRHTNTEAFF. Complete variable domain (other parts from reference TRBV29-1 and TRBJ1-1): SAVISQKPSRDICQRGTSLTIQCQVDSQVTMMFWYRQQPGQSLTLIATANQGSEATYESGFVIDKFPISRPNLTFSTLTVSNMSPEDSSIYLCSVEGRHTNTEAFFGQGTRLTVV.

The chain recombines TRBV4-1 with TRBJ2-2; TCRdb gives TRBD2 as the D gene, but with no DNA this cannot be confirmed. The CDR3 runs to 18 residues. Germline-derived CDR1 and CDR2 are MGHRA and YSYEKL. The CDR3 here is CASSQDRASGRNTGELFF.

The gene calls are TRBV20-1 and TRBJ2-1; absent DNA, TCRdb's TRBD1 call cannot be checked. The CDR3 has 12 amino acids. CDR1 and CDR2 from the germline V gene are DFQATT and SNEGSKA (reference sequence). The CDR3: CSTTRAYNEQFF.

The chain employs TRBV5-7 and TRBJ1-5; with no DNA, the TCRdb D assignment of TRBD1 cannot be verified. TRBV5-7 has ORF status, its function being uncertain. The CDR3 extends over 14 amino acids. The chain's CDR3 is CASSPQGCNQPQHF.

The chain links TRBV12-5 to TRBJ1-1; TCRdb gives TRBD1 as the D gene, but with no DNA this cannot be confirmed. The CDR3 runs 17 residues. Germline CDR1 LGHNT, CDR2 FRNRAP. The CDR3: CASGSHVSGAVNTEAFF.

V and J are TRBV5-5 and TRBJ1-5. Germline V gene data show CDR1 as SGHKS and CDR2 as YYEKEE (reference sequence). The CDR3 contains 15 residues. CDR3 region: CASSAHRSGNQPQHF.

The chain joins TRBV7-8 to TRBJ2-3; the TRBD1 assignment by TCRdb is unverifiable without DNA. The germline V gene encodes CDR1 SGHVS and CDR2 FQNEAQ. This CDR3 region has 15 residues. CDR3 in amino acids: CASSRSGLHTDTQYF.

This chain links TRBV5-1 with TRBJ2-5; checking the TCRdb D call of TRBD1 is not possible without DNA. Germline V gene data show CDR1 as SGHRS and CDR2 as YFSETQ. The CDR3 sequence is 17 residues long. The CDR3 is CASSLASPQGLGETQYF.

This chain joins TRBV12-5 and TRBJ2-4; without DNA, the TCRdb call of TRBD1 cannot be checked. Per the germline V gene, CDR1 is LGHNT and CDR2 is FRNRAP. The CDR3 contains 12 residues. CDR3 residues: CASGPLGGIQYF.

The V call is TRBV5-1, the J call TRBJ2-1; TCRdb calls TRBD1, which cannot be checked without DNA. The germline CDR1 and CDR2 sequences are SGHRS and YFSETQ. This CDR3 is 16 amino acids long. CDR3 in amino acids: CASSLGGGWDYNEQFF.

V and J are TRBV10-2 and TRBJ1-2; the TCRdb D gene call, TRBD1, has no DNA to confirm it. This CDR3 comprises 14 residues. CDR1 WSHSY and CDR2 SAAADI come from the germline V gene. The CDR3 sequence: CASSDEQGARGYTF.

The chain combines TRBV4-1 with TRBJ1-4; as DNA is missing, the TRBD1 call by TCRdb cannot be tested. This CDR3 spans 14 amino acids. Germline lookup yields CDR1 MGHRA and CDR2 YSYEKL. This CDR3 is CATGERGSNEKLFF.

The V gene is TRBV6-2 or TRBV6-3, the J gene TRBJ1-1; TCRdb calls TRBD1, which cannot be checked without DNA. Germline assignment: CDR1 MNHEY and CDR2 SVGEGT. The CDR3 length is 15 residues. The CDR3 is CASSFYAPARVEAFF.

The genes are TRBV2 and TRBJ2-2; with no DNA, the TCRdb D assignment of TRBD1 cannot be verified. The CDR3 contains 11 residues. From germline, CDR1 is SNHLY and CDR2 FYNNEI. The CDR3 here is CASAGYGELFF.

The chain couples TRBV27 to TRBJ2-7; with no DNA, the TCRdb D assignment of TRBD2 cannot be verified. The germline V gene has CDR1 MNHEY and CDR2 SMNVEV (reference sequence). There are 13 residues in the CDR3. CDR3 amino acids: CASSPSTLDEQYF.

The V gene is TRBV10-3, the J gene TRBJ2-3; as DNA is missing, the TRBD2 call by TCRdb cannot be tested. Germline assignment: CDR1 ENHRY and CDR2 SYGVKD. This CDR3 region has 12 residues. This CDR3 reads CVKAGPTDTQYF.

The chain uses TRBV29-1 and TRBJ2-1; TCRdb's D call of TRBD1 is untestable without DNA. The CDR3 is made up of 13 amino acids. The germline CDR1 and CDR2 sequences are SQVTM and ANQGSEA. CDR3 amino acids: CSVSGRQGVEQFF.

J is TRBJ2-1 and V is TRBV7-6. Per germline, CDR1 SGHVS and CDR2 FNYEAQ. The CDR3 contains 16 residues. The CDR3 protein is CASSLAARSAYNEQFF.

This sequence joins TRBV20-1 and TRBJ2-3; TCRdb's D call, TRBD1, is unchecked because there is no DNA. Germline CDR1 is DFQATT and CDR2 is SNEGSKA (reference sequence). This CDR3 has 13 residues. CDR3 loop: CSARTGSTDTQYF.

The rearrangement links TRBV6-5 to TRBJ1-4; TCRdb's assignment of TRBD1 cannot be checked, as there is no DNA. CDR1 and CDR2 from the germline V gene are MNHEY and SVGAGI. This CDR3 is 15 amino acids long. The CDR3 sequence: CASSYRGLTNEKLFF.

This sequence joins TRBV19 and TRBJ1-5; without DNA, the TCRdb call of TRBD1 cannot be checked. Germline lookup yields CDR1 LNHDA and CDR2 SQIVND (reference sequence). The CDR3 length is 15 residues. CDR3 protein: CASSPRQVRDQPQHF.

This chain's CDR3 is CASSPLSGGGQDTQYF. This sequence joins TRBV27 and TRBJ2-3; TCRdb proposes TRBD1, but this gene call is untestable without DNA. The germline gives CDR1 MNHEY, CDR2 SMNVEV (reference sequence). This CDR3 is 16 amino acids long.

The genes are TRBV25-1 and TRBJ1-2. The CDR3 is 13 amino acids. CDR1 MGHDK and CDR2 SYGVNS come from the germline V gene. CDR3: CASSDSQSQGYTF.

The chain has TRBV5-6 and TRBJ2-1; TCRdb's D call of TRBD1 is untestable without DNA. Germline loops: CDR1 SGHDT, CDR2 YYEEEE. This CDR3 is built from 16 residues. Here the CDR3 reads CASSPWTVGFVNEQFF.

The chain joins TRBV6-5 to TRBJ1-3; TCRdb gives TRBD1 as the D gene, but with no DNA this cannot be confirmed. Germline assignment: CDR1 MNHEY and CDR2 SVGAGI. This CDR3 is 14 amino acids long. This chain's CDR3 is CASRGQGIGNTIYF.

This sequence joins TRBV6-2 or TRBV6-3 and TRBJ1-5. The CDR3 covers 15 residues. The germline CDR1 and CDR2 sequences are MNHEY and SVGEGT. The CDR3 reads CASSYDLYSNQPQHF.